This entry describes one T cell receptor (beta chain). What it binds is unknown. Original processing methods: Filtering was not the same, since immunoSEQ gave junction-only sequences without quality scores. TCRdb keeps only in-frame clones here, not all; method: immunoSEQ multiplex PCR. The V and J calls and the clone size are those of that table, but D and trimming were determined from the DNA. The sample lists around 2,000,000 clones; about 95% were seen once. Germline V gene sequence: CDR1 MDHEN, CDR2 SYDVKM. CDR3 length: 12 residues. V was pared by 5 bases and J by 7 bases, with 3 bases of the junction left unmatched. Naive CD8 isolation took CD45RO-negative cells positively selected for CCR7 and excluded terminally differentiated effector memory CD45RA+ cells. This record comes from a study of shared clonotypes between healthy human individuals. Broader study findings: Having only a few donors restricted how much genetic and exposure-history diversity was captured. The study found lower generation probabilities in non-shared clonotypes than in those shared by all four donors. Generally, estimated richness proved larger in naive subsets than it did in memory subsets.

The chain joins TRBV28 to TRBJ2-5; TRBD1 matches 8 bases. The source is a man younger than 30 in good health. Sequenced: naive CD8+ T cells sorted from blood. The CDR3 region is CASSQGAGTQYF. DNA for the CDR3: TGTGCCAGCAGTCAGGGGGCTGGGACCCAGTACTTC. Filled out from reference TRBV28 and TRBJ2-5, the complete variable domain reads DVKVTQSSRYLVKRTGEKVFLECVQDMDHENMFWYRQDPGLGLRLIYFSYDVKMKEKGDIPEGYSVSREKKERFSLILESASTNQTSMYLCASSQGAGTQYFGPGTRLLVL.